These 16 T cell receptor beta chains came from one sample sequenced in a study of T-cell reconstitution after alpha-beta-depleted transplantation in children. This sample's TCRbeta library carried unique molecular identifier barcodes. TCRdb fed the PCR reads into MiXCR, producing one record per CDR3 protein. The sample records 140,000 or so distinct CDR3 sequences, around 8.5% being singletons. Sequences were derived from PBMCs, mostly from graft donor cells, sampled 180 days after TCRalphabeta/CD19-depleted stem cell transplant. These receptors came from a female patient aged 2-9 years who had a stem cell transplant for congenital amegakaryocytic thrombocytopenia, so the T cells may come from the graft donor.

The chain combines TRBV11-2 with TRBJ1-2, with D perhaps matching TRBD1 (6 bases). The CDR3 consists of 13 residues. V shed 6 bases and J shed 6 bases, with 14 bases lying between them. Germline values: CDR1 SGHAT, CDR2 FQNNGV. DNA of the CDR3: TGTGCCAGCAGTCCGGACAGCCCAAATGGCTACACCTTC. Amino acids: CASSPDSPNGYTF.

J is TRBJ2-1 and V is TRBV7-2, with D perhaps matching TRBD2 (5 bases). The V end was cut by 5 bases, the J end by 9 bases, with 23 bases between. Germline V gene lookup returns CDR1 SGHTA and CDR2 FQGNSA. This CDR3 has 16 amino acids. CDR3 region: CASSRRGAVTIGEQFF. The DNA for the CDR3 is TGTGCCAGCAGCCGCCGGGGAGCGGTCACAATCGGTGAGCAGTTCTTC.

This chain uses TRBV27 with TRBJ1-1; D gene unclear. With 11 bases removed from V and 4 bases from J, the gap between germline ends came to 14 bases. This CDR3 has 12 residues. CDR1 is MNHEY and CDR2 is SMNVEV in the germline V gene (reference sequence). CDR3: CAGAPLSTEAFF. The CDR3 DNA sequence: TGTGCCGGCGCCCCGCTGAGCACTGAAGCTTTCTTT.

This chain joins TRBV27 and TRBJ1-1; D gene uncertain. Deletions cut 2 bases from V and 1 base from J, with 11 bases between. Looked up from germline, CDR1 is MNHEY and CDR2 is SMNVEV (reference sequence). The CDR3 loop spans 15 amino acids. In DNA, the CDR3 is TGTGCCAGCAGTTTAAGTTGGGGAGCGAACACTGAAGCTTTCTTT. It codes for CASSLSWGANTEAFF.

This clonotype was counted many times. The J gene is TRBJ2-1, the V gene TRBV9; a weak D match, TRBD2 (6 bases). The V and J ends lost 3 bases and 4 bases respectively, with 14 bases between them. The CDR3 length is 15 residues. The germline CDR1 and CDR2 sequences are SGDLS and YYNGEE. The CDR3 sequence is CASSGRDSNYNEQFF. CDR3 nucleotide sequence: TGTGCCAGCAGCGGCCGGGACTCAAATTACAATGAGCAGTTCTTC.

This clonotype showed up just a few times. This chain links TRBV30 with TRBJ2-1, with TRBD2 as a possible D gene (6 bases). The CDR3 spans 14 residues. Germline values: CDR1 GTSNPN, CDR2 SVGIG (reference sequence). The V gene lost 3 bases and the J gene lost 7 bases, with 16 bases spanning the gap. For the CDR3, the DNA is TGTGCCTGGAGGGATCCGGGAGTTATGAATGAGCAGTTCTTC. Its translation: CAWRDPGVMNEQFF.

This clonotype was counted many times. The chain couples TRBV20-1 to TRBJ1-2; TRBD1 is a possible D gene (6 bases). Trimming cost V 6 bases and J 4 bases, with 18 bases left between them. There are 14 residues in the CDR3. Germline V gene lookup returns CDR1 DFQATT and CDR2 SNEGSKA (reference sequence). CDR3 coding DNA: TGCAGTGCCGACACCGAACAGGGCCTCTATGGCTACACCTTC. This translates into CSADTEQGLYGYTF.

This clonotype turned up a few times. The CDR3 loop reads CASRQAEINTIYF. Here the CDR3 DNA reads TGTGCCAGCAGACAGGCCGAGATAAACACCATATATTTT. The chain joins TRBV2 to TRBJ1-3; D is possibly TRBD1 (5 bases). V was pared by 6 bases and J by 6 bases, with 12 bases between. Germline assignment: CDR1 SNHLY and CDR2 FYNNEI. The CDR3 is made up of 13 amino acids. The full variable domain, rest sourced from reference TRBV2 and TRBJ1-3, is EPEVTQTPSHQVTQMGQEVILRCVPISNHLYFYWYRQILGQKVEFLVSFYNNEISEKSEIFDDQFSVERPDGSNFTLKIRSTKLEDSAMYFCASRQAEINTIYFGEGSWLTVV.

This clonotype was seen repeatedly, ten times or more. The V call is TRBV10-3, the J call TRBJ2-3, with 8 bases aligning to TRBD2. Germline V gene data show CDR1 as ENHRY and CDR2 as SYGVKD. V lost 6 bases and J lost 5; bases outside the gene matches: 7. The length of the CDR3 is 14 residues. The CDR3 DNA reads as TGTGCCATCAGCCGAGCGGGAGTCGAAGATACGCAGTATTTT. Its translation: CAISRAGVEDTQYF.

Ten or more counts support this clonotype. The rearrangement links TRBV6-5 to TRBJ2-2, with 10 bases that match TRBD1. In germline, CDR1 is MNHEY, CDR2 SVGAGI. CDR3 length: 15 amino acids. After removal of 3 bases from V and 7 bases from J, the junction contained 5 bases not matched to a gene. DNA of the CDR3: TGTGCCAGCAGTTATGACAGGGGGCTGGTCGGGGAGCTGTTTTTT. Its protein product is CASSYDRGLVGELFF.

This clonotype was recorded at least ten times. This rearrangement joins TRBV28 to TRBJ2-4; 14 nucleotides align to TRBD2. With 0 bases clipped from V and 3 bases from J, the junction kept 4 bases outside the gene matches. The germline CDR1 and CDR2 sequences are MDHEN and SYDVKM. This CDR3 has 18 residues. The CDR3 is CASSLWGLAGAGKNIQYF. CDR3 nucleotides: TGTGCCAGCAGTTTATGGGGACTAGCGGGAGCTGGCAAAAACATTCAGTACTTC.

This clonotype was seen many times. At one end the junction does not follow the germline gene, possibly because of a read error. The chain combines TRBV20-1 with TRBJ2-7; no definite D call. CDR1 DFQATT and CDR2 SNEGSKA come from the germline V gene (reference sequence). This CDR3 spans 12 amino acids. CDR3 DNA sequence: TGCAGTGCTAGAGATATGGGGATCGAGGAGTACTTC. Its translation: CSARDMGIEEYF.

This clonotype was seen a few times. The CDR3 spells CATSDLTGGSYNEQFF. In DNA, the CDR3 is TGTGCCACCAGTGATCTCACAGGGGGCTCCTACAATGAGCAGTTCTTC. The rearrangement joins TRBV24-1 to TRBJ2-1; 8 bases are shared with TRBD1. In germline, CDR1 is KGHDR, CDR2 SFDVKD. CDR3 size: 16 residues. With 3 bases clipped from V and 0 bases from J, the junction kept 3 bases outside the gene matches.

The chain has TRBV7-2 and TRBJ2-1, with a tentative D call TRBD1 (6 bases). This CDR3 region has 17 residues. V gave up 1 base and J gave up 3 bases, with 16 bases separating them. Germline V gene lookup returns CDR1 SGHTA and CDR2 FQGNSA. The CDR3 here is CASSLGGWGHGYNEQFF. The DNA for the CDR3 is TGTGCCAGCAGCTTAGGAGGGTGGGGGCACGGCTACAATGAGCAGTTCTTC.

CDR3 residues: CASSQQGWSEAFF. In DNA, the CDR3 is TGTGCCAGCAGCCAACAGGGCTGGTCTGAAGCTTTCTTT. The rearrangement joins TRBV13 to TRBJ1-1; possibly TRBD1 for D (6 bases). V was pared by 5 bases and J by 6 bases, with 13 bases between. This CDR3 is built from 13 residues. CDR1 is PRHDT and CDR2 is FYEKMQ in the germline V gene (reference sequence).

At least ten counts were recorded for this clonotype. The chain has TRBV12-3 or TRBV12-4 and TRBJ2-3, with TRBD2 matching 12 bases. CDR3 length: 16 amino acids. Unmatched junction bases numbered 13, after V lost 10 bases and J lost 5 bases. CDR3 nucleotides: TGTGCCACCGCTGGGTGGCTAGCGGGAGGGTTAGATACGCAGTATTTT. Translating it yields CATAGWLAGGLDTQYF.